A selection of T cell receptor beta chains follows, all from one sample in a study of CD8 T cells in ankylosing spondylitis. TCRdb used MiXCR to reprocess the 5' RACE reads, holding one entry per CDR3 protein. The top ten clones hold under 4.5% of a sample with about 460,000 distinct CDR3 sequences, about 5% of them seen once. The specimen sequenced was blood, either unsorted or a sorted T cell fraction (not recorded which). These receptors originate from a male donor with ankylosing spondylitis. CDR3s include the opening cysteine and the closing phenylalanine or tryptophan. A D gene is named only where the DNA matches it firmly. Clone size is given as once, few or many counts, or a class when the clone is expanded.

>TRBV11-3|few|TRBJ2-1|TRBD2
CASSPASGSSEQFF
TGTGCCAGCAGCCCTGCTAGCGGGAGTAGTGAGCAGTTCTTC
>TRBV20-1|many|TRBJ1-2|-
CSARPGFSGTVYGYTF
TGCAGTGCTAGACCAGGGTTTTCCGGGACCGTATATGGCTACACCTTC
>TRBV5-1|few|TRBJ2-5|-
CASKAVLGFGETQYF
TGCGCCAGCAAGGCAGTGCTAGGGTTCGGGGAGACCCAGTACTTC
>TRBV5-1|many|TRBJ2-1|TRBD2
CASSRGGLAGRSYNEQFF
TGCGCCAGCAGCCGGGGGGGACTAGCGGGCCGCTCCTACAATGAGCAGTTCTTC
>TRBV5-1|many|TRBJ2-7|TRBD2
CASSSRLAGAGYEQYF
TGCGCCAGCAGCTCTCGACTAGCGGGAGCGGGCTACGAGCAGTACTTC
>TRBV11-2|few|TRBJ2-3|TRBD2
CASSSGLADPVADTQYF
TGTGCCAGCAGCTCGGGACTAGCGGACCCAGTGGCAGATACGCAGTATTTT
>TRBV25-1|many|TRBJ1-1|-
CASSDRSGANTEAFF
TGTGCCAGCAGTGATAGGTCGGGGGCGAACACTGAAGCTTTCTTT
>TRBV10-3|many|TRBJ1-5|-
CAISAGNNQPQHF
TGTGCCATCAGTGCAGGTAACAATCAGCCCCAGCATTTT
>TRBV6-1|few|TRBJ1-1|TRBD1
CASRSDRDRVSEAFF
TGTGCCAGCAGGAGCGACCGGGACAGGGTATCTGAAGCTTTCTTT
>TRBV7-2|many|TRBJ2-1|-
CASSWGWGFYNEQFF
TGTGCCAGCAGCTGGGGGTGGGGTTTCTACAATGAGCAGTTCTTC